This TCR beta chain appears in the sequencing data of a study of neoadjuvant nivolumab and ipilimumab in lung cancer. Study-level findings and limits: Pathologic regression was not significantly tied to TCR clonality. Pretherapy blood TCR richness correlated positively with resected tumor richness.

The data were produced by immunoSEQ multiplex PCR, yet TCRdb's version contains in-frame clones alone and is incomplete. The table lists fewer than 40,000 clones, 85% to 90% of them singletons. Trimming left V 5 bases short and J 1 base short, with 9 bases between. Per the germline V gene, CDR1 is MNHNY and CDR2 is SVGAGI (reference sequence). This CDR3 region has 14 residues. Points on this clone: What it binds is unknown.

This rearrangement joins TRBV6-6 to TRBJ1-5; a possible D gene is TRBD1 (6 bases). This TCR came from an adult with non-small cell lung cancer. The sample in question was peripheral blood, obtained before neoadjuvant nivolumab, alone or with ipilimumab. The CDR3 region is CASSPGQSNQPQHF. The CDR3 nucleotides are TGTGCCAGCAGTCCCGGACAGAGCAATCAGCCCCAGCATTTT.